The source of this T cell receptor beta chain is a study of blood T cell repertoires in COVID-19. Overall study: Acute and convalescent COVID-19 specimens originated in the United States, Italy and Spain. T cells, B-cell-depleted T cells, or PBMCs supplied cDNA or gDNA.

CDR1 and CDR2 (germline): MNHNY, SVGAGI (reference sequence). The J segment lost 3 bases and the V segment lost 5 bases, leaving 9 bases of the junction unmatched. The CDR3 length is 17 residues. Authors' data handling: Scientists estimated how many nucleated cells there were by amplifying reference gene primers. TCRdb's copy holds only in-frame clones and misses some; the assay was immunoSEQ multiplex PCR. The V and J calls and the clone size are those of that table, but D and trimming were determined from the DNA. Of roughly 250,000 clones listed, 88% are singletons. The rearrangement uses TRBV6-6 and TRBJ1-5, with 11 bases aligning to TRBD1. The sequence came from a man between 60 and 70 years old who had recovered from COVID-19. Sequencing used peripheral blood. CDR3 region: CASSRPGQGGPNQPQHF. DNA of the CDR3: TGTGCCAGCAGTCGACCGGGACAGGGGGGACCCAATCAGCCCCAGCATTTT.